This TCR beta chain is from a study of Graves' ophthalmopathy and Graves' hyperthyroidism. Germline CDR1 reads SQVTM; CDR2 reads ANQGSEA. The CDR3 consists of 11 residues. V lost 6 bases, J lost 6 bases, and 5 bases stayed unmatched. RNA transcripts served as template for amplifying TCR beta CDR3 sequences. In the first round, RT-PCR was carried out with HTBI primers, and a multiplex PCR formed the second round. TCRdb recomputed calls from the multiplex PCR reads with MiXCR, one row per CDR3 protein. The table records about 740,000 distinct CDR3 sequences, 40% of them present only once. Certain patients, namely those with other autoimmune diseases, uncontrolled infections, pregnancy or lactation, were excluded.

Sequenced sample: peripheral blood. This receptor was identified in an adult man with Graves' ophthalmopathy. This chain links TRBV29-1 with TRBJ2-7; TRBD2 aligns across 7 bases. The CDR3 DNA sequence: TGCAGCGTCTCCCGGGGGGTCGAGCAGTACTTC. This encodes CSVSRGVEQYF.